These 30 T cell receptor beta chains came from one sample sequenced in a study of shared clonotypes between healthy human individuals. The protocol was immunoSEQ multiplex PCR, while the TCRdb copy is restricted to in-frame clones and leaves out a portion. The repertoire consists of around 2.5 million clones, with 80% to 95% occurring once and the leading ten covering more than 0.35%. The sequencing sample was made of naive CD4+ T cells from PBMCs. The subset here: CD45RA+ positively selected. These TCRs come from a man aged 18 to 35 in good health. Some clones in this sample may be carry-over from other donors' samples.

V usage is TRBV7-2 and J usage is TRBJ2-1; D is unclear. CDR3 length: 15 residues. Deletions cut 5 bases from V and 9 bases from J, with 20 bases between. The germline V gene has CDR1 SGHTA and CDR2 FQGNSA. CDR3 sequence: CASSQGPLVVAEQFF. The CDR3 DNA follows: TGTGCCAGCAGCCAAGGACCCCTGGTGGTGGCTGAGCAGTTCTTC.

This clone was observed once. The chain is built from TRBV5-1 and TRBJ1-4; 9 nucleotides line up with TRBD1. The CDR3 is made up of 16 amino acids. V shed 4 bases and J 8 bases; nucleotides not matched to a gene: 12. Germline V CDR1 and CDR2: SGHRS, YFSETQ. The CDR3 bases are TGCGCCAGCAGCCCGGCCAAGGGACAGGGTAGAGAAAAACTGTTTTTT. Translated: CASSPAKGQGREKLFF. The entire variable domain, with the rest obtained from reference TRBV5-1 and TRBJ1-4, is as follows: KAGVTQTPRYLIKTRGQQVTLSCSPISGHRSVSWYQQTPGQGLQFLFEYFSETQRNKGNFPGRFSGRQFSNSRSEMNVSTLELGDSALYLCASSPAKGQGREKLFFGSGTQLSVL.

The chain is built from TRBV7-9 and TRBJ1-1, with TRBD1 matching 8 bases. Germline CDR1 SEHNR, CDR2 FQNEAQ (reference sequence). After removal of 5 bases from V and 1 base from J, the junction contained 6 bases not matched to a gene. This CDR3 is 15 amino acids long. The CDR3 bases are TGTGCCAGCAGCCCCTTTGGACAGGGGAACACTGAAGCTTTCTTT. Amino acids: CASSPFGQGNTEAFF.

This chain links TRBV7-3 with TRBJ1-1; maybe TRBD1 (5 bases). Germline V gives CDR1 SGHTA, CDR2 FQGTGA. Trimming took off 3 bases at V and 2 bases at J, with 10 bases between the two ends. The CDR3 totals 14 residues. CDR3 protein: CASSLGQANTEAFF. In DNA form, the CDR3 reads TGTGCCAGCAGCTTGGGGCAGGCTAACACTGAAGCTTTCTTT. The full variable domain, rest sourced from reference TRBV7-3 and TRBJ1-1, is GAGVSQTPSNKVTEKGKYVELRCDPISGHTALYWYRQSLGQGPEFLIYFQGTGAADDSGLPNDRFFAVRPEGSVSTLKIQRTERGDSAVYLCASSLGQANTEAFFGQGTRLTVV.

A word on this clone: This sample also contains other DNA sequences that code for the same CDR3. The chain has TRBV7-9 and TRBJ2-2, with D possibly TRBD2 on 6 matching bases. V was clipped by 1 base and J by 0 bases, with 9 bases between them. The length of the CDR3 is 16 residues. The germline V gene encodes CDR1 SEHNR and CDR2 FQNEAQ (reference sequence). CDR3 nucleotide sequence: TGTGCCAGCAGCTTAGGATTAGCGGCGAACACCGGGGAGCTGTTTTTT. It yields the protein CASSLGLAANTGELFF.

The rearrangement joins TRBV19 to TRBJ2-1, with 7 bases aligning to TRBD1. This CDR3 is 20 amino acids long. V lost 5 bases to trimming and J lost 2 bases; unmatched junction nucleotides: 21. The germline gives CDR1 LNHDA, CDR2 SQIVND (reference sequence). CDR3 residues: CASSLLKRGGYRDTYNEQFF. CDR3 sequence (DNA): TGTGCCAGTAGTCTGCTTAAAAGAGGGGGCTACAGAGACACCTACAATGAGCAGTTCTTC. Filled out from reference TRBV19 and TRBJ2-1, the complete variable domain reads DGGITQSPKYLFRKEGQNVTLSCEQNLNHDAMYWYRQDPGQGLRLIYYSQIVNDFQKGDIAEGYSVSREKKESFPLTVTSAQKNPTAFYLCASSLLKRGGYRDTYNEQFFGPGTRLTVL.

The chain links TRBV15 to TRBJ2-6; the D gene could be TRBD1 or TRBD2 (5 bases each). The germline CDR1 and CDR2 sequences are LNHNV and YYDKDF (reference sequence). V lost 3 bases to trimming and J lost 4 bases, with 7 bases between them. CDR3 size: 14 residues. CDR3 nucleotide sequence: TGTGCCACCAGCAGGAGGGACGGGGCCAACGTCCTGACTTTC. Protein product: CATSRRDGANVLTF.

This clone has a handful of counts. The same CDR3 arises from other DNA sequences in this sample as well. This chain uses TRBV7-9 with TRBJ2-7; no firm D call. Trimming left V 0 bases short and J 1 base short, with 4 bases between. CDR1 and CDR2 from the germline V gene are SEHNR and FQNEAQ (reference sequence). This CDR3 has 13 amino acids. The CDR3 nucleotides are TGTGCCAGCAGCTTAGCGGGGTCCTACGAGCAGTACTTC. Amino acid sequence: CASSLAGSYEQYF.

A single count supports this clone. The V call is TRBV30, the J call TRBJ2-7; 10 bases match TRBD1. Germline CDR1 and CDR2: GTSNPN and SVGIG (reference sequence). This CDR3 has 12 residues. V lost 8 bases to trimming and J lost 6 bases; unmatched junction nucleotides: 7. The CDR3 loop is CARSGQGGEQYF. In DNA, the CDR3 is TGTGCCCGAAGTGGACAGGGGGGCGAGCAGTACTTC.

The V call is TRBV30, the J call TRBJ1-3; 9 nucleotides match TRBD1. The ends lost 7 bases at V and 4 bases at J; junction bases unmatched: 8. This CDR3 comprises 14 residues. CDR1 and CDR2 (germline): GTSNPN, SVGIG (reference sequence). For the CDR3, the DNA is TGTGCCTACCAACAGGGGGCTGGGGGAAACACCATATATTTT. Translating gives CAYQQGAGGNTIYF.

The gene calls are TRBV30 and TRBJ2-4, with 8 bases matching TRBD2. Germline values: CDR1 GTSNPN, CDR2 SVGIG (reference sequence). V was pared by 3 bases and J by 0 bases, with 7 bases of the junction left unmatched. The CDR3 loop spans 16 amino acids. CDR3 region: CAWSLTSGVAKNIQYF. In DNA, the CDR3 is TGTGCCTGGAGCCTAACTAGCGGAGTAGCCAAAAACATTCAGTACTTC. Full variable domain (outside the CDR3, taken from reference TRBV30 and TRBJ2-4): SQTIHQWPATLVQPVGSPLSLECTVEGTSNPNLYWYRQAAGRGLQLLFYSVGIGQISSEVPQNLSASRPQDRQFILSSKKLLLSDSGFYLCAWSLTSGVAKNIQYFGAGTRLSVL.

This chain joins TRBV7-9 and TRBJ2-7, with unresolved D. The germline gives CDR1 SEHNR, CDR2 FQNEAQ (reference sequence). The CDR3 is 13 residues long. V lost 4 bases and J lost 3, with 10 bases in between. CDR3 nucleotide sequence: TGTGCCAGCAGCTATAGTCTCGGCTACGAGCAGTACTTC. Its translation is CASSYSLGYEQYF. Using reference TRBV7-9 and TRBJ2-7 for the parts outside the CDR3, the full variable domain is DTGVSQNPRHKITKRGQNVTFRCDPISEHNRLYWYRQTLGQGPEFLTYFQNEAQLEKSRLLSDRFSAERPKGSFSTLEIQRTEQGDSAMYLCASSYSLGYEQYFGPGTRLTVT.

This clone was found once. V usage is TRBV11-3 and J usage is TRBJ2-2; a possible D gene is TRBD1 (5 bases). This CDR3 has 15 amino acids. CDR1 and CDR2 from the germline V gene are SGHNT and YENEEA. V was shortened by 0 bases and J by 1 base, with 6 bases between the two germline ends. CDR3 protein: CASSLDGQNTGELFF. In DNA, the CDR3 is TGTGCCAGCAGCTTAGATGGACAGAACACCGGGGAGCTGTTTTTT.

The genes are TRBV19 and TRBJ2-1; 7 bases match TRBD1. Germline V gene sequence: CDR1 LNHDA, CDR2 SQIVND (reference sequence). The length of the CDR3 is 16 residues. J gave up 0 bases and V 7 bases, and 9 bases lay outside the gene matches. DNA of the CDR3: TGTGCCAGTAATACCCGACAGGGTTTCTCCTACAATGAGCAGTTCTTC. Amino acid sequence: CASNTRQGFSYNEQFF.

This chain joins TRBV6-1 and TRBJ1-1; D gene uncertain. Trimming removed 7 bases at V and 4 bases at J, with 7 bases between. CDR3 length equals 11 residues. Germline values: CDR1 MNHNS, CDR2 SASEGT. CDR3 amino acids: CASKGFTEAFF. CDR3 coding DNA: TGTGCCAGCAAGGGATTCACTGAAGCTTTCTTT.

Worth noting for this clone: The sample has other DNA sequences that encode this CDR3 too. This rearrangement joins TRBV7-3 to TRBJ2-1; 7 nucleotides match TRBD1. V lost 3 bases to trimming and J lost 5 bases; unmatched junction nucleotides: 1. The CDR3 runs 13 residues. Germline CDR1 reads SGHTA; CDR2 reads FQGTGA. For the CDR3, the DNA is TGTGCCAGCAGCTTTCAGGGGGACAATGAGCAGTTCTTC. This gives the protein CASSFQGDNEQFF.

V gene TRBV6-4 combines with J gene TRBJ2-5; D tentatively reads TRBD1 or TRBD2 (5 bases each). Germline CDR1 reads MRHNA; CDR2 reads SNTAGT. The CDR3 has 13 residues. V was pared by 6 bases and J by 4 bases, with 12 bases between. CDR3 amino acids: CASSRGPLETQYF. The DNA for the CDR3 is TGTGCCAGCAGCCGGGGCCCATTAGAGACCCAGTACTTC.

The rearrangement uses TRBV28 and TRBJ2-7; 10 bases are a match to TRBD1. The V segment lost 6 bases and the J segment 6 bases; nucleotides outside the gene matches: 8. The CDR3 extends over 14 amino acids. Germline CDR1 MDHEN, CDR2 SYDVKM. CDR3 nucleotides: TGTGCCAGCAGCTCCGGGACAGGGGCGGCCGAGCAGTACTTC. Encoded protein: CASSSGTGAAEQYF.

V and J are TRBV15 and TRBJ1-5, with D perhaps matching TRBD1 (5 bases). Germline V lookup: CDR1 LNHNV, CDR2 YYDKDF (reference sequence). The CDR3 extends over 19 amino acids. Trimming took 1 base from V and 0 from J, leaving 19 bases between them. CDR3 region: CATSRGRQGIRYSNQPQHF. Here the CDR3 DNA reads TGTGCCACCAGCAGAGGGAGGCAGGGAATTCGGTATAGCAATCAGCCCCAGCATTTT.

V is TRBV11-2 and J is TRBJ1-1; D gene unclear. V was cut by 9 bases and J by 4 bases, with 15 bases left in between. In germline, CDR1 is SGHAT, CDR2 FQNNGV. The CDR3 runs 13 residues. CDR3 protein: CASSEGWGTEAFF. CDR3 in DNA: TGTGCCAGTAGCGAGGGCTGGGGCACTGAAGCTTTCTTT. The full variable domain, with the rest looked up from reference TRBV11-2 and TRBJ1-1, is EAGVAQSPRYKIIEKRQSVAFWCNPISGHATLYWYQQILGQGPKLLIQFQNNGVVDDSQLPKDRFSAERLKGVDSTLKIQPAKLEDSAVYLCASSEGWGTEAFFGQGTRLTVV.

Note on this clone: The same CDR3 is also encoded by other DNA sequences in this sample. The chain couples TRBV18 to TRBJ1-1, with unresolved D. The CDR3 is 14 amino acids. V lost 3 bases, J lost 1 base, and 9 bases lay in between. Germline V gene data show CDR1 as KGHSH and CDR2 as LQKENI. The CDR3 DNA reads TGTGCCAGCTCACCCTCAGGTGGGAACACTGAAGCTTTCTTT. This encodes CASSPSGGNTEAFF.

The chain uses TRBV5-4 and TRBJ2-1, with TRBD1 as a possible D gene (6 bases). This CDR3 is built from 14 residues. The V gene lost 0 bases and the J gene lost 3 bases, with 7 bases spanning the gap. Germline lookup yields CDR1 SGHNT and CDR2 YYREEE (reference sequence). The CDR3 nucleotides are TGTGCCAGCAGCTTGGACAGGGACTACAATGAGCAGTTCTTC. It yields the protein CASSLDRDYNEQFF.

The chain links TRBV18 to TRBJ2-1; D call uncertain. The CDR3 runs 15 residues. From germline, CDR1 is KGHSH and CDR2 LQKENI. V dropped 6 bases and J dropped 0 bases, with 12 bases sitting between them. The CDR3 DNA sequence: TGTGCCAGCTCCGGGCCCCCCGGCTCCTACAATGAGCAGTTCTTC. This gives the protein CASSGPPGSYNEQFF.

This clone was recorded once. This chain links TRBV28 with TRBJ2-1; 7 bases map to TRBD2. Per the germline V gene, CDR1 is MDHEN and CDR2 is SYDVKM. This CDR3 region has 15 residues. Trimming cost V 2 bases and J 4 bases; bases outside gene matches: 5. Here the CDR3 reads CASSLASSGYNEQFF. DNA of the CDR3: TGTGCCAGCAGTTTAGCGTCTAGCGGTTACAATGAGCAGTTCTTC.

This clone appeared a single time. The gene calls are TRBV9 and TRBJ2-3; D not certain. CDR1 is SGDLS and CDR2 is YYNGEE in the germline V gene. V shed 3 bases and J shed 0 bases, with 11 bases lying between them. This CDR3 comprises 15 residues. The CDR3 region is CASSARPASTDTQYF. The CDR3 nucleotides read TGTGCCAGCAGCGCACGACCAGCTAGCACAGATACGCAGTATTTT.

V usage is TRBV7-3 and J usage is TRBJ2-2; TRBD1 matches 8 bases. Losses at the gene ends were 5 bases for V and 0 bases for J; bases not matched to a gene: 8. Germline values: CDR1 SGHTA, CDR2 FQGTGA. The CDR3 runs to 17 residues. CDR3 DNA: TGTGCCAGCAGCCCCCAAATGGACAGGGCGAACACCGGGGAGCTGTTTTTT. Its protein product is CASSPQMDRANTGELFF.

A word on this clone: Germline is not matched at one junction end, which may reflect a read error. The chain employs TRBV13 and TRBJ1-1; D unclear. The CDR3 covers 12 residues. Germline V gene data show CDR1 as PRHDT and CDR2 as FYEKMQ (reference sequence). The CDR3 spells CASKSRGGGAGF. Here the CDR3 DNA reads TGTGCCAGCAAAAGTCGGGGAGGAGGTGCGGGCTTT.

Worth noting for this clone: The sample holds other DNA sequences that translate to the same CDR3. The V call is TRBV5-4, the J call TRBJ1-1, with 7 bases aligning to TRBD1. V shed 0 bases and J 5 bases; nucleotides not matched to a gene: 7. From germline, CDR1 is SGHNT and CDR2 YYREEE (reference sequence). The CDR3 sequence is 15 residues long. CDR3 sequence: CASSLAGQGGTEAFF. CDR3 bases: TGTGCCAGCAGCTTGGCCGGCCAGGGGGGGACTGAAGCTTTCTTT.

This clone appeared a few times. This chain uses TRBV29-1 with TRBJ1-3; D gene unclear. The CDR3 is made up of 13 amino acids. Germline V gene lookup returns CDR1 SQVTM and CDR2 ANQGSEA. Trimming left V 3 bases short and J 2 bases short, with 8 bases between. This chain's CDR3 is CSVDISPGNTIYF. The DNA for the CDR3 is TGCAGCGTTGATATAAGTCCTGGAAACACCATATATTTT.

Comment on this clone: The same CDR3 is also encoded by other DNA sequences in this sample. This CDR3 reads CASSLNEKLFF. For the CDR3, the DNA is TGTGCCAGCAGCCTCAATGAAAAACTGTTTTTT. The chain is built from TRBV11-2 and TRBJ1-4; D is unclear. In germline, CDR1 is SGHAT, CDR2 FQNNGV. V lost 5 bases and J 5 bases, leaving 3 bases between the germline ends. This CDR3 contains 11 residues.